One TCR beta chain is described in this entry. The antigen is unknown. This entry comes from a study of lymphopenia after photon versus proton radiotherapy. Study conclusions and caveats: After the lymphocyte nadir, photon-treated repertoires showed oligoclonal expansion, especially of CD8+ Temra cells. Larger post-nadir TCR diversity loss correlated inversely with survival in deceased patients. Better survival with proton therapy was suggested as possible, not demonstrated.

Sequenced by immunoSEQ multiplex PCR; TCRdb stores in-frame clones only, minus some. This sample has about 25,000 clones, with approximately 88% found just once. Looked up from germline, CDR1 is SEHNR and CDR2 is FQNEAQ (reference sequence). The CDR3 consists of 17 residues. The V gene end was trimmed by 5 bases and the J gene end by 3 bases; junction bases not matched to a gene: 14. The source of this sequence is a man in his forties or fifties with gastric cancer. The sample here was peripheral blood, taken from a patient treated with photon-based radiotherapy. The rearrangement joins TRBV7-9 to TRBJ2-3; TRBD2 agrees at 7 bases. This CDR3 is CASSTFLGGLRTDTQYF. CDR3 nucleotide sequence: TGTGCCAGCAGCACATTTCTGGGGGGGTTACGAACAGATACGCAGTATTTT.